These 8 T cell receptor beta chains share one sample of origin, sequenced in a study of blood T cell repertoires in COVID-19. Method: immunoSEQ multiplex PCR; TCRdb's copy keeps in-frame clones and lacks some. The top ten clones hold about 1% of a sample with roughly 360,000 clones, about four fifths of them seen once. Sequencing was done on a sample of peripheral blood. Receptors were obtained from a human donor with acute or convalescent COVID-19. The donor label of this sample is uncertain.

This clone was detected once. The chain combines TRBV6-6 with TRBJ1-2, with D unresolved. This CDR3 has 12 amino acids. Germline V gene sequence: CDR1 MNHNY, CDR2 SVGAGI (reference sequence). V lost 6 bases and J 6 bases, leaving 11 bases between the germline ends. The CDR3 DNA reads TGTGCCAGCAGCCGCGCAGAGGATGGCTACACCTTC. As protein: CASSRAEDGYTF.

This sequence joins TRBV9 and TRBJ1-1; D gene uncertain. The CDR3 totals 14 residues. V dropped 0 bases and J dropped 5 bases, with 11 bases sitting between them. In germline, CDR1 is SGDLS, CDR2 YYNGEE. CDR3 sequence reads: CASSVAQRGTEAFF. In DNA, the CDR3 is TGTGCCAGCAGCGTAGCACAGCGGGGAACTGAAGCTTTCTTT.

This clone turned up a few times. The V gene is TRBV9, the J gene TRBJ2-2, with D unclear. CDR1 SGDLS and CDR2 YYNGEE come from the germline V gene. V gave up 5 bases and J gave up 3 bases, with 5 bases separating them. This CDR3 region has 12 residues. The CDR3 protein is CASSPYTGELFF. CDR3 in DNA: TGTGCCAGCAGTCCTTACACCGGGGAGCTGTTTTTT.

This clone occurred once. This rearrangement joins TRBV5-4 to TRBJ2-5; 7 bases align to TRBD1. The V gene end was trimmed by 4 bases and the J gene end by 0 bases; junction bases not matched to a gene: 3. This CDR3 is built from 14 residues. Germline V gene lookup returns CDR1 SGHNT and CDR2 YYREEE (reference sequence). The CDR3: CASSKGTDQETQYF. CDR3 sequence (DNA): TGTGCCAGCAGCAAGGGGACAGACCAAGAGACCCAGTACTTC.

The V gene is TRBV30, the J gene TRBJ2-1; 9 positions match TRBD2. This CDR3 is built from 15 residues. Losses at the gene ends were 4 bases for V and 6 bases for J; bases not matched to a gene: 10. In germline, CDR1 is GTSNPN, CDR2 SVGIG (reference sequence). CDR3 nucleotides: TGTGCCTGGATCCCCGGGACTAGCAGGGGCAATGAGCAGTTCTTC. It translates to CAWIPGTSRGNEQFF.

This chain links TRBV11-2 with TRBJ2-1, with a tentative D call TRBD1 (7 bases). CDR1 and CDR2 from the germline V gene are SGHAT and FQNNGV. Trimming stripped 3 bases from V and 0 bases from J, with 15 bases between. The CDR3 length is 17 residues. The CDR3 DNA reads TGTGCCAGCAGCTTGGGAGCAGGGGGGCTCTCCTACAATGAGCAGTTCTTC. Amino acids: CASSLGAGGLSYNEQFF.

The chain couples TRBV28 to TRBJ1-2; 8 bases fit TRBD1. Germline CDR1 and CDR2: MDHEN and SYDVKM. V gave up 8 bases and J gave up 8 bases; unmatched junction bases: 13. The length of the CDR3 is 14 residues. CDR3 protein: CASHQDRGPRGYTF. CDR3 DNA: TGTGCCAGCCACCAAGACAGGGGACCTCGAGGCTACACCTTC.

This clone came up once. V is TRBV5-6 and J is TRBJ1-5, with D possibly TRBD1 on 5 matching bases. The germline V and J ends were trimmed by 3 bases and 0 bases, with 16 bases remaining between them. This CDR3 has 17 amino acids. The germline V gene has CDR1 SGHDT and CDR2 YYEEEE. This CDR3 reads CASSYGQGILSNQPQHF. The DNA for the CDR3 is TGTGCCAGCAGCTATGGGCAGGGCATCCTTAGCAATCAGCCCCAGCATTTT.